Below, 25 T cell receptor beta chains from the same sample are listed, as sequenced in a study of blood T cell repertoires in COVID-19 (dated by TCRdb to the early 2020s). The library was made by the immunoSEQ multiplex PCR assay. TCRdb's version of the immuneACCESS table is confined to in-frame rearrangements and falls short of the full clone set. An unresolved V gene accounts for under half of the shortfall where checked; the remainder is of unknown origin. The sample table holds about 250,000 clones, of which roughly 86% were seen once. Jointly, the top ten make up roughly 0.8% of the sample. Sequencing input: peripheral blood. The origin of the receptors is a woman aged 25-40 years with acute or convalescent COVID-19.

The chain links TRBV6-5 to TRBJ2-1; 7 bases match TRBD2. The CDR3 has 15 amino acids. Germline V CDR1 and CDR2: MNHEY, SVGAGI. V gave up 4 bases and J gave up 6 bases; unmatched junction bases: 9. The CDR3 DNA follows: TGTGCCAGCAGTTTAGGCGGGAGCCACGGCAATGAGCAGTTCTTC. Translation gives CASSLGGSHGNEQFF.

The chain couples TRBV6-2 or TRBV6-3 to TRBJ1-5, with D tentatively TRBD1 (5 bases). The CDR3 length is 12 residues. Germline loops: CDR1 MNHEY, CDR2 SVGEGT. Trimming took off 6 bases at V and 7 bases at J, with 10 bases between the two ends. The CDR3 coding sequence is TGTGCCAGCAGCCGCGACAGACAGCCCCAGCATTTT. Protein sequence: CASSRDRQPQHF.

This clone was counted once. The chain is built from TRBV27 and TRBJ2-7; D uncertain. The CDR3 totals 12 residues. Germline V gene lookup returns CDR1 MNHEY and CDR2 SMNVEV (reference sequence). Trimming pared 8 bases from V and 3 bases from J, leaving 11 bases between. The CDR3 here is CASGEPNYEQYF. The CDR3 DNA sequence: TGTGCCAGCGGAGAGCCTAACTACGAGCAGTACTTC.

The chain carries TRBV9 and TRBJ2-5, with 10 nucleotides matching TRBD2. Per germline, CDR1 SGDLS and CDR2 YYNGEE. The CDR3 is 17 residues long. With V trimmed by 2 bases and J by 0 bases, 7 bases remained unmatched. This CDR3 is CASSVRGLAVYQETQYF. The CDR3 bases are TGTGCCAGCAGCGTGCGAGGACTAGCGGTGTACCAAGAGACCCAGTACTTC.

This clone was observed a few times. This chain uses TRBV2 with TRBJ2-3; TRBD1 agrees at 7 bases. The CDR3 loop spans 15 amino acids. V dropped 4 bases and J dropped 2; count of bases not matched to a gene: 6. Germline V gene data show CDR1 as SNHLY and CDR2 as FYNNEI. CDR3 DNA: TGTGCCAGCAGTGCGGCAGGGGGTTCCACAGATACGCAGTATTTT. Translation: CASSAAGGSTDTQYF.

This clone was detected only a few times. This chain joins TRBV30 and TRBJ1-6; D unclear. The V gene's germline CDR1 is GTSNPN and CDR2 SVGIG (reference sequence). The CDR3 runs 12 residues. Trimming left V 3 bases short and J 9 bases short, with 9 bases between. For the CDR3, the DNA is TGTGCCTGGAGGCGGGAGAGTTCACCCCTCCACTTT. It encodes CAWRRESSPLHF.

There are a few counts of this clone. The chain links TRBV29-1 to TRBJ1-1; D is uncertain. V shed 4 bases and J shed 0 bases, with 9 bases lying between them. From germline, CDR1 is SQVTM and CDR2 ANQGSEA. The CDR3 has 13 residues. The CDR3 region has the DNA TGCAGCGTTGGAGAATACATGAACACTGAAGCTTTCTTT. Translating it yields CSVGEYMNTEAFF. Filled out from reference TRBV29-1 and TRBJ1-1, the complete variable domain reads SAVISQKPSRDICQRGTSLTIQCQVDSQVTMMFWYRQQPGQSLTLIATANQGSEATYESGFVIDKFPISRPNLTFSTLTVSNMSPEDSSIYLCSVGEYMNTEAFFGQGTRLTVV.

The V and J genes are TRBV7-9 and TRBJ2-1, with D maybe TRBD1 (6 bases). The CDR3 contains 12 residues. V was clipped by 4 bases and J by 9 bases, with 10 bases between them. The germline gives CDR1 SEHNR, CDR2 FQNEAQ (reference sequence). CDR3 sequence reads: CASSSGAAEQFF. CDR3 in DNA: TGTGCCAGCAGCTCAGGGGCTGCTGAGCAGTTCTTC.

The chain joins TRBV6-2 or TRBV6-3 to TRBJ2-1; a weak D match, TRBD2 (6 bases). The germline gives CDR1 MNHEY, CDR2 SVGEGT. This CDR3 contains 15 residues. V lost 2 bases, J lost 10 bases, and 18 bases lay in between. The CDR3 nucleotides read TGTGCCAGCAGTTACCCCAGCAGGCGGGACGGGGAGCAGTTCTTC. It yields the protein CASSYPSRRDGEQFF.

This chain links TRBV15 with TRBJ2-1, with a weak D call TRBD1 (6 bases). Per the germline V gene, CDR1 is LNHNV and CDR2 is YYDKDF (reference sequence). Trimming stripped 2 bases from V and 6 bases from J, with 11 bases between. The CDR3 length is 14 residues. The CDR3 loop is CATSRRTVGNEQFF. The CDR3 DNA is TGTGCCACCAGCAGAAGGACAGTCGGCAATGAGCAGTTCTTC.

This clone was counted only a few times. The chain's CDR3 is CAISRDSPYNSPLHF. DNA for the CDR3: TGTGCCATCAGTCGGGACAGTCCCTATAATTCACCCCTCCACTTT. The chain recombines TRBV10-3 with TRBJ1-6; TRBD1 matches at 7 bases. With V trimmed by 5 bases and J by 2 bases, 3 bases remained unmatched. The germline gives CDR1 ENHRY, CDR2 SYGVKD. CDR3 length: 15 amino acids.

This clone was seen once. The J gene is TRBJ2-7, the V gene TRBV9; 7 bases are shared with TRBD1. CDR1 is SGDLS and CDR2 is YYNGEE in the germline V gene. The CDR3 extends over 15 amino acids. V dropped 3 bases and J dropped 4; count of bases not matched to a gene: 10. The CDR3 loop is CASSAHGDSRYEQYF. The DNA of the CDR3 is TGTGCCAGCAGCGCTCATGGGGACAGTAGATACGAGCAGTACTTC.

This chain joins TRBV30 and TRBJ1-6; D call uncertain. Germline V CDR1 and CDR2: GTSNPN, SVGIG (reference sequence). The CDR3 consists of 12 residues. V lost 3 bases and J 10 bases, leaving 10 bases between the germline ends. The CDR3 region has the DNA TGTGCCTGGAGGAGGGAACCGTCACCCCTCCACTTT. It encodes CAWRREPSPLHF.

V gene TRBV4-2 combines with J gene TRBJ1-1; 7 nucleotides agree with TRBD1. With V trimmed by 2 bases and J by 8 bases, 5 bases remained unmatched. Germline V gene lookup returns CDR1 LGHNA and CDR2 YNFKEQ. The CDR3 has 13 residues. CDR3 region: CASSQRQGIEAFF. In DNA, the CDR3 is TGTGCCAGCAGCCAACGACAGGGTATCGAAGCTTTCTTT.

The chain couples TRBV25-1 to TRBJ1-1; 8 nucleotides line up with TRBD1. The CDR3 runs to 17 residues. Germline CDR1 and CDR2: MGHDK and SYGVNS. The V segment lost 6 bases and the J segment 4 bases; nucleotides outside the gene matches: 16. CDR3: CASSEPGQAGPGTEAFF. DNA of the CDR3: TGTGCCAGCAGCGAACCGGGACAGGCCGGGCCGGGCACTGAAGCTTTCTTT.

The chain employs TRBV27 and TRBJ1-1, with D maybe TRBD1 (5 bases). Germline assignment: CDR1 MNHEY and CDR2 SMNVEV (reference sequence). V was clipped by 7 bases and J by 2 bases, with 17 bases between them. This CDR3 contains 15 residues. CDR3 DNA: TGTGCCAGCACCAAATGGGGCCTGCCCAACACTGAAGCTTTCTTT. Its protein is CASTKWGLPNTEAFF.

This rearrangement joins TRBV4-3 to TRBJ2-1; no reliable D call. CDR3 size: 16 residues. Germline V CDR1 and CDR2: LGHNA, YSLEER. V was cut by 1 base and J by 4 bases, with 14 bases left in between. The CDR3 is CASSQVHSAAYNEQFF. In nucleotides, the CDR3 is TGCGCCAGCAGCCAAGTTCATTCGGCAGCGTACAATGAGCAGTTCTTC.

The V and J genes are TRBV27 and TRBJ2-5, with D possibly matching TRBD1 (6 bases). The CDR3 is 12 residues long. V lost 7 bases and J lost 7, with 13 bases in between. Germline-derived CDR1 and CDR2 are MNHEY and SMNVEV (reference sequence). The CDR3 loop reads CASNRAPGTQYF. In DNA, the CDR3 is TGTGCCAGCAACAGGGCTCCGGGGACCCAGTACTTC.

The chain links TRBV19 to TRBJ1-2, with no clear D. V was clipped by 7 bases and J by 3 bases, with 9 bases between them. The CDR3 contains 12 residues. Germline CDR1 and CDR2: LNHDA and SQIVND (reference sequence). CDR3 sequence reads: CASIGSDYGYTF. In nucleotides, the CDR3 is TGTGCCAGTATAGGCAGCGACTATGGCTACACCTTC.

The chain links TRBV27 to TRBJ2-7; 8 bases map to TRBD1. Germline values: CDR1 MNHEY, CDR2 SMNVEV (reference sequence). The V gene end was trimmed by 6 bases and the J gene end by 3 bases; junction bases not matched to a gene: 22. This CDR3 is 19 amino acids long. Here the CDR3 DNA reads TGTGCCAGCAGAACCAGGGGGCTGGCCGCCGACTTGAGCTTCTACGAGCAGTACTTC. It is translated as CASRTRGLAADLSFYEQYF.

The chain employs TRBV3-1 (or the pseudogene TRBV3-2) and TRBJ2-5; 9 bases align to TRBD1. J lost 5 bases, V lost 0 bases, and 7 bases had no gene match. Germline V gene data show CDR1 as LGHDT and CDR2 as YNNKEL (reference sequence). The CDR3 runs to 16 residues. The CDR3 region has the DNA TGTGCCAGCAGCCAAGAGCTCGGACAGGGGTGGGAGACCCAGTACTTC. This sequence encodes CASSQELGQGWETQYF.

The V call is TRBV7-8, the J call TRBJ1-2; no clear D. The V gene lost 1 base and the J gene lost 1 base, with 16 bases spanning the gap. Germline CDR1 SGHVS, CDR2 FQNEAQ. This CDR3 has 17 amino acids. As DNA, the CDR3 is TGTGCCAGCAGCTTAGGGGGTACGCGGGGTTTTAACTATGGCTACACCTTC. This gives the protein CASSLGGTRGFNYGYTF.

The rearrangement joins TRBV5-4 to TRBJ2-2; 15 bases are shared with TRBD2. CDR1 is SGHNT and CDR2 is YYREEE in the germline V gene (reference sequence). This CDR3 is 17 amino acids long. V trimming: 4 bases; J trimming: 1 base; junction bases outside the gene matches: 2. CDR3 in amino acids: CASSGLAGGLNTGELFF. DNA for the CDR3: TGTGCCAGCAGCGGACTAGCGGGAGGGTTGAACACCGGGGAGCTGTTTTTT.

The chain recombines TRBV7-9 with TRBJ2-7; D gene uncertain. This CDR3 spans 11 amino acids. Germline V CDR1 and CDR2: SEHNR, FQNEAQ (reference sequence). Trimming stripped 5 bases from V and 3 bases from J, with 5 bases between. CDR3 DNA: TGTGCCAGCAGCCCCCGCTACGAGCAGTACTTC. Translated, it gives CASSPRYEQYF.

This chain joins TRBV5-1 and TRBJ1-4; D gene uncertain. V lost 4 bases to trimming and J lost 8 bases, with 15 bases between them. Germline V gene sequence: CDR1 SGHRS, CDR2 YFSETQ. The CDR3 runs 14 residues. CDR3 loop: CASSPPGREEKLFF. CDR3 bases: TGCGCCAGCAGCCCACCGGGTCGCGAGGAAAAACTGTTTTTT.